This T cell receptor (beta chain) was identified in a study of neurological immune-mediated disorders. Findings of the study overall: The study found the most TCR clonal expansion in HTLV-1-associated myelopathy and the least in multiple sclerosis, below healthy controls.

Over 170 million TCR-beta sequences from 15-18 subjects came from every sequencing run. TCRdb called the 5' RACE reads again in MiXCR, with one record for every CDR3 protein. The sample lists about 50,000 distinct CDR3 sequences, around 10% seen once, with approximately 22% in the top ten. The germline gives CDR1 SGHRS, CDR2 YFSETQ. With 0 bases removed from V and 6 bases from J, the gap between germline ends came to 9 bases. CDR3 length: 14 amino acids. This clonotype was seen repeatedly, ten times or more. Its specificity is unknown. This receptor was identified in a middle-aged woman with HTLV-1-associated myelopathy (HAM/TSP). V is TRBV5-1 and J is TRBJ2-2; a possible D gene is TRBD2 (5 bases). The sequencing input was PBMCs. The CDR3 reads CASSLANGAGELFF. The CDR3 DNA sequence: TGCGCCAGCAGCTTGGCAAACGGGGCCGGGGAGCTGTTTTTT.